The 27 T cell receptor beta chains listed next were all sequenced from one sample in a study of OX40 agonist ivuxolimab in advanced cancers. The assay was immunoSEQ multiplex PCR, and TCRdb's table has in-frame clones only and misses some. The data show some 66,000 clones, with about nine tenths seen just once and 0.45% to 0.65% held by the top ten. Sequencing used CD4+ or CD8+ T cells sorted from blood, obtained in a trial of the OX40 agonist ivuxolimab. These receptors all stem from an adult with an advanced solid tumor such as melanoma, head and neck, liver or kidney cancer.

This chain joins TRBV5-1 and TRBJ1-2; possible D gene TRBD1, 6 bases. Germline V gene sequence: CDR1 SGHRS, CDR2 YFSETQ. This CDR3 region has 13 residues. Trimming pared 4 bases from V and 6 bases from J, leaving 13 bases between. The CDR3 loop is CASSQQGGDGYTF. DNA of the CDR3: TGCGCCAGCAGCCAACAGGGAGGGGATGGCTACACCTTC.

This chain uses TRBV10-3 with TRBJ1-1; 10 nucleotides agree with TRBD1. The J segment lost 1 base and the V segment lost 7 bases, leaving 18 bases of the junction unmatched. CDR3 length: 19 amino acids. Germline CDR1 is ENHRY and CDR2 is SYGVKD. CDR3 DNA: TGTGCCATCACCTCCGGGACAGGGGCTACTCTGGGCGGGAACACTGAAGCTTTCTTT. It yields the protein CAITSGTGATLGGNTEAFF.

The rearrangement uses TRBV5-1 and TRBJ1-2, with 8 positions matching TRBD1. Trimming cost V 0 bases and J 4 bases; bases outside gene matches: 8. Germline values: CDR1 SGHRS, CDR2 YFSETQ. This CDR3 contains 16 residues. The CDR3 reads CASSLDSQGQVYGYTF. The CDR3 nucleotides are TGCGCCAGCAGCTTGGATTCCCAGGGACAGGTCTATGGCTACACCTTC. Full variable domain (outside the CDR3, taken from reference TRBV5-1 and TRBJ1-2): KAGVTQTPRYLIKTRGQQVTLSCSPISGHRSVSWYQQTPGQGLQFLFEYFSETQRNKGNFPGRFSGRQFSNSRSEMNVSTLELGDSALYLCASSLDSQGQVYGYTFGSGTRLTVV.

This chain connects TRBV9 to TRBJ2-3; 16 positions match TRBD2. The length of the CDR3 is 18 residues. Germline V gene data show CDR1 as SGDLS and CDR2 as YYNGEE. J was trimmed by 5 bases and V by 4 bases; bases with no gene match: 10. The CDR3 sequence: CASSPGLAGGRGEDTQYF. DNA for the CDR3: TGTGCCAGCAGCCCGGGACTAGCGGGGGGGCGAGGGGAAGATACGCAGTATTTT. Variable domain in full (rest from reference TRBV9 and TRBJ2-3): DSGVTQTPKHLITATGQRVTLRCSPRSGDLSVYWYQQSLDQGLQFLIQYYNGEERAKGNILERFSAQQFPDLHSELNLSSLELGDSALYFCASSPGLAGGRGEDTQYFGPGTRLTVL.

This chain connects TRBV27 to TRBJ1-1; TRBD1 agrees at 10 bases. Germline V gene lookup returns CDR1 MNHEY and CDR2 SMNVEV (reference sequence). V lost 6 bases to trimming and J lost 1 base; unmatched junction nucleotides: 2. CDR3 length equals 14 residues. In DNA, the CDR3 is TGTGCCAGCAGGCGGGACAGGGGGAACACTGAAGCTTTCTTT. It is translated as CASRRDRGNTEAFF.

V usage is TRBV5-4 and J usage is TRBJ1-2; 8 nucleotides agree with TRBD1. Germline V CDR1 and CDR2: SGHNT, YYREEE (reference sequence). The junction had 2 bases not matched to a gene; V was cut back by 1 base and J by 6 bases. This CDR3 contains 13 residues. As DNA, the CDR3 is TGTGCCAGCAGCTTGCAGGGGGCGAATGGCTACACCTTC. It yields the protein CASSLQGANGYTF.

V is TRBV5-1 and J is TRBJ1-1, with D uncertain. The length of the CDR3 is 13 residues. The germline V gene has CDR1 SGHRS and CDR2 YFSETQ. V was cut by 4 bases and J by 2 bases, with 9 bases left in between. The chain's CDR3 is CASSPQGNTEAFF. The CDR3 bases are TGCGCCAGCAGCCCCCAAGGAAACACTGAAGCTTTCTTT.

This rearrangement joins TRBV10-3 to TRBJ1-1; TRBD1 might be the D (5 bases). V was pared by 8 bases and J by 9 bases, with 22 bases between. This CDR3 has 14 amino acids. From germline, CDR1 is ENHRY and CDR2 SYGVKD. The chain's CDR3 is CAISEKGQGDQAFF. DNA of the CDR3: TGTGCCATCTCCGAGAAGGGGCAGGGTGATCAAGCTTTCTTT.

The CDR3 spells CASSSGTSGLRSSTDTQYF. DNA of the CDR3: TGCGCCAGCAGCTCCGGGACTAGCGGCCTAAGAAGTAGCACAGATACGCAGTATTTT. This chain joins TRBV5-1 and TRBJ2-3; 11 bases line up with TRBD2. The CDR3 extends over 19 amino acids. Trimming at V came to 3 bases and at J to 0 bases, leaving 12 bases not matched to a gene. Germline V gives CDR1 SGHRS, CDR2 YFSETQ.

The V and J genes are TRBV19 and TRBJ1-2; no firm D call. The germline V gene has CDR1 LNHDA and CDR2 SQIVND (reference sequence). The V gene lost 5 bases and the J gene lost 8 bases, with 12 bases spanning the gap. This CDR3 is built from 12 residues. The CDR3 sequence is CASSVRDGGYTF. In DNA form, the CDR3 reads TGTGCCAGTAGTGTTAGAGATGGAGGCTACACCTTC.

The CDR3 loop is CASTRTGPGNTIYF. CDR3 bases: TGTGCCAGCACCCGGACGGGGCCTGGAAACACCATATATTTT. V usage is TRBV14 and J usage is TRBJ1-3; perhaps TRBD1 as D (5 bases). CDR1 and CDR2 (germline): SGHDN, FVKESK. There are 14 residues in the CDR3. Trimming pared 7 bases from V and 2 bases from J, leaving 12 bases between.

J is TRBJ2-7 and V is TRBV10-1; D perhaps matches TRBD1 (6 bases). V dropped 5 bases and J dropped 3 bases, with 14 bases sitting between them. Germline CDR1 reads WNHNN; CDR2 reads SYGVQD (reference sequence). The CDR3 consists of 14 residues. The CDR3 sequence is CASSIWTDLYEQYF. In nucleotides, the CDR3 is TGCGCCAGCAGTATCTGGACAGATCTCTACGAGCAGTACTTC.

CDR3 sequence (DNA): TGTGCCAGCAGCGCCGTAGCGGGGGGGTACAATGAGCAGTTCTTC. It is translated as CASSAVAGGYNEQFF. The chain combines TRBV5-5 with TRBJ2-1, with 11 bases matching TRBD2. Germline CDR1 and CDR2: SGHKS and YYEKEE (reference sequence). The CDR3 runs 15 residues. V shed 4 bases, J shed 4 bases, and the junction held 4 bases outside the gene matches.

This chain uses TRBV29-1 with TRBJ2-3, with TRBD2 matching over 8 bases. Germline V gene data show CDR1 as SQVTM and CDR2 as ANQGSEA. The CDR3 totals 13 residues. V was pared by 6 bases and J by 2 bases, with 4 bases of the junction left unmatched. Here the CDR3 DNA reads TGCAGCGTCAAGCGGGGGATCACAGATACGCAGTATTTT. As protein: CSVKRGITDTQYF.

In the case of this clone: This same CDR3 is encoded by further DNA sequences in the sample. The V call is TRBV27, the J call TRBJ1-6; D is undetermined. The germline gives CDR1 MNHEY, CDR2 SMNVEV (reference sequence). The CDR3 loop spans 15 amino acids. V lost 0 bases to trimming and J lost 10 bases, with 13 bases between them. The CDR3 coding sequence is TGTGCCAGCAGTTTATCGGTGGGAGCTTCCTCACCCCTCCACTTT. The encoded protein is CASSLSVGASSPLHF.

The V gene is TRBV19, the J gene TRBJ2-3; the D gene is possibly TRBD1 (5 bases). The CDR3 runs to 16 residues. Germline CDR1 and CDR2: LNHDA and SQIVND (reference sequence). V was shortened by 4 bases and J by 0 bases, with 14 bases between the two germline ends. The CDR3 here is CASSTSSTASTDTQYF. The CDR3 DNA reads as TGTGCCAGTAGTACCTCATCGACAGCTAGCACAGATACGCAGTATTTT.

The rearrangement uses TRBV5-5 and TRBJ2-7; D may correspond to TRBD1 or TRBD2 (5 bases each). V lost 4 bases to trimming and J lost 0 bases, with 8 bases between them. CDR1 SGHKS and CDR2 YYEKEE come from the germline V gene (reference sequence). The CDR3 consists of 13 residues. CDR3 in DNA: TGTGCCAGCAGCGGGACCTCCTCCTACGAGCAGTACTTC. This gives the protein CASSGTSSYEQYF.

The chain recombines TRBV6-1 with TRBJ2-1; 9 positions agree with TRBD2. CDR1 is MNHNS, CDR2 SASEGT, per germline. The CDR3 has 16 residues. With V trimmed by 2 bases and J by 4 bases, 6 bases remained unmatched. The CDR3, as DNA: TGTGCCAGCAGTGAACCAGCGGGGGGTCCTTACAATGAGCAGTTCTTC. Translating gives CASSEPAGGPYNEQFF.

The chain joins TRBV7-8 to TRBJ2-5; 8 bases map to TRBD1. Germline assignment: CDR1 SGHVS and CDR2 FQNEAQ. The CDR3 runs to 14 residues. Trimming removed 5 bases from V and 6 bases from J; junction bases left unmatched: 8. CDR3 nucleotide sequence: TGTGCCAGCAGCCCGGACAGGGTAGACAAGACCCAGTACTTC. It translates to CASSPDRVDKTQYF.

The chain joins TRBV5-8 to TRBJ1-1; D call uncertain. The CDR3 runs 14 residues. V lost 3 bases, J lost 10 bases, and 19 bases lay in between. Germline lookup yields CDR1 SGHTS and CDR2 YDEGEE. The CDR3 is CASSWPRGKTVAFF. Here the CDR3 DNA reads TGTGCCAGCAGCTGGCCCCGAGGGAAGACGGTAGCTTTCTTT.

The rearrangement joins TRBV5-1 to TRBJ2-3; TRBD2 aligns across 15 bases. The CDR3 has 17 residues. Looked up from germline, CDR1 is SGHRS and CDR2 is YFSETQ. Unmatched junction bases numbered 7, after V lost 3 bases and J lost 5 bases. The DNA of the CDR3 is TGCGCCAGCAGCTACTACGGGACTAGCGGGGGGATAGATACGCAGTATTTT. Translation: CASSYYGTSGGIDTQYF.

The chain has TRBV13 and TRBJ2-1, with D possibly being TRBD1 or TRBD2 (5 bases each). CDR1 is PRHDT, CDR2 FYEKMQ, per germline (reference sequence). V was pared by 5 bases and J by 7 bases, with 18 bases between. This CDR3 region has 15 residues. The CDR3 DNA sequence: TGTGCCAGCAGCCCACGGGACGGGGTCCGAAATGAGCAGTTCTTC. This gives the protein CASSPRDGVRNEQFF.

The chain uses TRBV5-1 and TRBJ1-2; D uncertain. There are 15 residues in the CDR3. Deletions cut 3 bases from V and 0 bases from J, with 12 bases between. The V gene's germline CDR1 is SGHRS and CDR2 YFSETQ. The CDR3 DNA is TGCGCCAGCAGCTCAACCCAGACCTCTAACTATGGCTACACCTTC. Its translation: CASSSTQTSNYGYTF.

V usage is TRBV6-6 and J usage is TRBJ2-3, with D possibly TRBD1 on 5 matching bases. Germline V gives CDR1 MNHNY, CDR2 SVGAGI (reference sequence). Trimming stripped 6 bases from V and 0 bases from J, with 7 bases between. The CDR3 totals 13 residues. The chain's CDR3 is CASRTESTDTQYF. As DNA, the CDR3 is TGTGCCAGCAGGACAGAGAGCACAGATACGCAGTATTTT.

The genes are TRBV13 and TRBJ1-6; 11 nucleotides match TRBD1. The CDR3 length is 15 residues. CDR1 is PRHDT and CDR2 is FYEKMQ in the germline V gene (reference sequence). The J segment lost 8 bases and the V segment lost 5 bases, leaving 5 bases of the junction unmatched. The CDR3, as DNA: TGTGCCAGCAGCCCGAGGGGACAGGGGGATTCACCCCTCCACTTT. This gives the protein CASSPRGQGDSPLHF.

V and J are TRBV2 and TRBJ1-2, with 7 bases fitting TRBD1. The CDR3 totals 11 residues. Germline loops: CDR1 SNHLY, CDR2 FYNNEI. J gave up 4 bases and V 7 bases, and 0 bases lay outside the gene matches. CDR3 sequence: CASNRGYGYTF. The CDR3 DNA sequence: TGTGCCAGCAACAGGGGCTATGGCTACACCTTC. Full variable domain (rest looked up from reference TRBV2 and TRBJ1-2): EPEVTQTPSHQVTQMGQEVILRCVPISNHLYFYWYRQILGQKVEFLVSFYNNEISEKSEIFDDQFSVERPDGSNFTLKIRSTKLEDSAMYFCASNRGYGYTFGSGTRLTVV.

The chain joins TRBV6-1 to TRBJ1-5; perhaps TRBD1 as D (6 bases). The germline CDR1 and CDR2 sequences are MNHNS and SASEGT. Between the trimmed V and J ends, which lost 4 bases and 5 bases, there was a span of 15 bases. The CDR3 sequence is 15 residues long. In nucleotides, the CDR3 is TGTGCCAGCAGTGCCAGGACAGCCAGAGATCAGCCCCAGCATTTT. Amino acids: CASSARTARDQPQHF.